Here is one T cell receptor (beta chain) with its context. V was pared by 2 bases and J by 5 bases, with 13 bases between. Germline CDR1 reads SGHTS; CDR2 reads YDEGEE. The length of the CDR3 is 14 residues. Sequencing used immunoSEQ multiplex PCR; TCRdb keeps in-frame clones, though not all of them. The data show approximately 220,000 clones, about four fifths seen once. This sample was included in a study of blood T cell repertoires in COVID-19. Across the whole study: In each case, the material was cDNA or gDNA derived from T cells, B-cell-depleted T cells, or PBMCs.

Sample: PBMCs or T cells enriched from blood (not recorded which). V usage is TRBV5-8 and J usage is TRBJ1-1, with D possibly matching TRBD1 (5 bases). The sequence derives from a woman in her fifties or sixties who had been exposed to COVID-19. CDR3 sequence reads: CASSFRVFGTEAFF. The CDR3 nucleotides are TGTGCCAGCAGCTTCAGGGTTTTTGGGACTGAAGCTTTCTTT.